A selection of T cell receptor beta chains follows, all from one sample in a study of T-cell reconstitution after alpha-beta-depleted transplantation in children. Using its own MiXCR run on the PCR reads, TCRdb lists one record per CDR3 protein. The sample has more than 200,000 distinct CDR3 sequences, about 25% seen once. Specimen: PBMCs, collected before TCRalphabeta/CD19-depleted stem cell transplant. The receptors here all came from a girl aged 2-9 years with Fanconi anemia, due to receive a stem cell transplant. Each CDR3 is given with its conserved first and last residue. A D gene is named only where the DNA matches it firmly. Size is stated for part of the rows, as once, few or many counts, or as a class when the clone is expanded.

V gene: TRBV7-3; clone size: -; D gene: TRBD1; J gene: TRBJ2-1; CDR3 protein: CASSLEGTGKFF; CDR3 DNA: TGTGCCAGCAGCTTAGAGGGGACAGGGAAGTTCTTC
V gene: TRBV5-1; clone size: many; D gene: -; J gene: TRBJ2-5; CDR3 protein: CASSYGLSETQYF; CDR3 DNA: TGCGCCAGCAGCTACGGACTTTCAGAGACCCAGTACTTC
V gene: TRBV28; clone size: -; D gene: TRBD1; J gene: TRBJ2-1; CDR3 protein: CASLTSGQGQDEQFF; CDR3 DNA: TGTGCCAGCCTTACCTCCGGACAGGGACAAGATGAGCAGTTCTTC
V gene: TRBV4-2; clone size: many; D gene: TRBD1; J gene: TRBJ2-3; CDR3 protein: CASSPQEGQGPTDTQYF; CDR3 DNA: TGTGCCAGCAGCCCCCAGGAGGGACAGGGGCCTACAGATACGCAGTATTTT
V gene: TRBV6-2/TRBV6-3; clone size: many; D gene: TRBD1; J gene: TRBJ2-3; CDR3 protein: CASSTGTGRTQYF; CDR3 DNA: TGTGCCAGCAGTACCGGGACAGGGAGGACGCAGTATTTT
V gene: TRBV20-1; clone size: -; D gene: -; J gene: TRBJ2-7; CDR3 protein: CSARGGAAYEQYF; CDR3 DNA: TGCAGTGCTAGAGGGGGGGCAGCCTACGAGCAGTACTTC
V gene: TRBV10-3; clone size: -; D gene: TRBD2; J gene: TRBJ2-1; CDR3 protein: CAISNSGRVYNEQFF; CDR3 DNA: TGTGCCATCTCGAATAGCGGGAGGGTCTACAATGAGCAGTTCTTC
V gene: TRBV6-5; clone size: once; D gene: -; J gene: TRBJ2-1; CDR3 protein: CASSTGTPHYSYNEQFF; CDR3 DNA: TGTGCCAGCAGCACCGGGACTCCACACTACTCCTACAATGAGCAGTTCTTC
V gene: TRBV2; clone size: -; D gene: -; J gene: TRBJ1-5; CDR3 protein: CASSEALLYSNQPQHF; CDR3 DNA: TGTGCCAGCAGTGAAGCGCTGTTGTATAGCAATCAGCCCCAGCATTTT
V gene: TRBV20-1; clone size: many; D gene: -; J gene: TRBJ2-1; CDR3 protein: CSAPPAPYNEQFF; CDR3 DNA: TGCAGTGCTCCCCCGGCCCCCTACAATGAGCAGTTCTTC
V gene: TRBV7-6; clone size: -; D gene: -; J gene: TRBJ1-5; CDR3 protein: CASSLAYEVSNQPQHF; CDR3 DNA: TGTGCCAGCAGCTTAGCGTATGAGGTTAGCAATCAGCCCCAGCATTTT
V gene: TRBV20-1; clone size: many; D gene: -; J gene: TRBJ2-3; CDR3 protein: CSARRYSTDTQYF; CDR3 DNA: TGCAGTGCTAGGCGGTATAGCACAGATACGCAGTATTTT
V gene: TRBV15; clone size: many; D gene: TRBD2; J gene: TRBJ2-3; CDR3 protein: CATSRAPPLAGGILRTDTQYF; CDR3 DNA: TGTGCCACCAGCAGAGCCCCACCTCTAGCGGGAGGCATTTTACGCACAGATACGCAGTATTTT
V gene: TRBV20-1; clone size: -; D gene: -; J gene: TRBJ2-7; CDR3 protein: CSARDRAGLLEQYF; CDR3 DNA: TGCAGTGCTAGAGATCGGGCAGGTCTGCTTGAGCAGTACTTC
V gene: TRBV7-2; clone size: few; D gene: TRBD2; J gene: TRBJ2-3; CDR3 protein: CASILVAGGPWDTQYF; CDR3 DNA: TGTGCCAGCATTTTAGTGGCGGGAGGGCCCTGGGATACGCAGTATTTT
V gene: TRBV27; clone size: -; D gene: -; J gene: TRBJ2-7; CDR3 protein: CASSLSGAVHEQYF; CDR3 DNA: TGTGCCAGCAGTTTATCAGGCGCGGTCCACGAGCAGTACTTC
V gene: TRBV29-1; clone size: many; D gene: TRBD1; J gene: TRBJ2-1; CDR3 protein: CSVDRVQGARTYNEQFF; CDR3 DNA: TGCAGCGTTGATAGGGTACAGGGGGCAAGGACTTACAATGAGCAGTTCTTC
V gene: TRBV12-3/TRBV12-4; clone size: -; D gene: TRBD1; J gene: TRBJ1-1; CDR3 protein: CASSLTGDRNTEAFF; CDR3 DNA: TGTGCCAGCAGTCTAACAGGGGATCGGAACACTGAAGCTTTCTTT